The 2 T cell receptor beta chains reported below all come from one sample, sequenced in a study of spatial heterogeneity in lung cancer. TCRdb ran MiXCR on the 5' RACE reads and lists one entry per CDR3 protein. The table lists 39,000 or so distinct CDR3 sequences, 7.5% of them singletons. As to time point: sample taken at primary tumor resection. Sequencing covered unsorted whole RNA taken from tumor, nontumor lung or frozen PBMC. Here the sequenced sample was PBMCs, taken at surgery. The receptors here all came from a male donor with early-stage non-small cell lung cancer.

There are many counts of this clonotype. This chain connects TRBV14 to TRBJ1-2, with 12 bases that match TRBD1. The CDR3 loop spans 14 amino acids. Per germline, CDR1 SGHDN and CDR2 FVKESK. J lost 7 bases, V lost 3 bases, and 3 bases had no gene match. The CDR3 loop is CASSQGQGATGYTF. The CDR3 DNA reads TGTGCCAGCAGCCAGGGACAGGGGGCGACTGGCTACACCTTC. Filled out from reference TRBV14 and TRBJ1-2, the complete variable domain reads EAGVTQFPSHSVIEKGQTVTLRCDPISGHDNLYWYRRVMGKEIKFLLHFVKESKQDESGMPNNRFLAERTGGTYSTLKVQPAELEDSGVYFCASSQGQGATGYTFGSGTRLTVV.

There are many counts of this clonotype. The rearrangement links TRBV7-2 to TRBJ1-1, with 7 bases that match TRBD1. The V gene end was trimmed by 1 base and the J gene end by 10 bases; junction bases not matched to a gene: 12. The CDR3 is made up of 15 amino acids. The germline V gene has CDR1 SGHTA and CDR2 FQGNSA. CDR3: CASSLEQGGIFGAFF. The CDR3 DNA reads as TGTGCCAGCAGCTTAGAGCAGGGGGGTATTTTTGGAGCTTTCTTT.